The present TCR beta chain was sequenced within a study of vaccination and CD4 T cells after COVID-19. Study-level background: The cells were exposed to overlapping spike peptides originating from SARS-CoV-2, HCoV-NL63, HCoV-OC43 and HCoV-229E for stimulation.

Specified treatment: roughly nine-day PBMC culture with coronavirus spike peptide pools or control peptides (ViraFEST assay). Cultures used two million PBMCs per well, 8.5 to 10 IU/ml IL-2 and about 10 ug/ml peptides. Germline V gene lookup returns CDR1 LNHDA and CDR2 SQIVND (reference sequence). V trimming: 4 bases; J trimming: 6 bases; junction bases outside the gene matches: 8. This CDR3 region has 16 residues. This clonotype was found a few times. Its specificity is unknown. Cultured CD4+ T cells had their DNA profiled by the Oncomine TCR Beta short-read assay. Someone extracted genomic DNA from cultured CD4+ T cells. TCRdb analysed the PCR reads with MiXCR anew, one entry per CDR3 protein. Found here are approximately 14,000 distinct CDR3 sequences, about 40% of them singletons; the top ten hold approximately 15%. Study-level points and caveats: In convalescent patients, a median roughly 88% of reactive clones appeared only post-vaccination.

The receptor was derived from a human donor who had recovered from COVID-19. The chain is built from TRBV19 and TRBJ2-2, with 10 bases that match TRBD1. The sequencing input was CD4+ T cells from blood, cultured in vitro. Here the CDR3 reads CASSTTGQGLAGELFF. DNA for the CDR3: TGTGCCAGTAGTACTACGGGACAGGGGCTCGCCGGGGAGCTGTTTTTT.